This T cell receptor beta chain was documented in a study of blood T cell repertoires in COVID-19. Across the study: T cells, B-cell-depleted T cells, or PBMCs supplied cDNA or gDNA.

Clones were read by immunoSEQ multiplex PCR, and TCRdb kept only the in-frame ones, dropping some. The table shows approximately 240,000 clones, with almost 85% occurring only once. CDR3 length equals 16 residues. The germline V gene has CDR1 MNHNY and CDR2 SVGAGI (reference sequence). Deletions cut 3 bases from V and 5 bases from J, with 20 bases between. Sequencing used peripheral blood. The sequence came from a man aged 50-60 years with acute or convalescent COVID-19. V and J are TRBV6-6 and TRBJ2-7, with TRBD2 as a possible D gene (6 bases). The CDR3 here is CASSYTLLGGKHEQYF. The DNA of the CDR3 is TGTGCCAGCAGTTATACCCTCTTGGGCGGGAAGCACGAGCAGTACTTC.